What follows are 7 T cell receptor beta chains derived from one specimen sequenced in a study of CD8+CD57+ T cells in acquired aplastic anemia (dated by TCRdb to between 2018 and 2020). The sequencing machine was an Illumina HiSeq 2000. Profiling of TCR beta VDJ combinations and CDR3 sequences used genomic DNA as the template. TCRdb took the public reads, trimmed them with fastp at Q25, ran MiXCR for clone calling and kept in-frame beta chains. Rows are unified per CDR3 protein, each entry keeping the most common DNA and genes. The sample yields approximately 250,000 distinct CDR3 sequences; less than 85% were counted once. Clones ranked in the top ten supply over 35% of the sample. Expansion of CD8+CD57+ cells had been shown by flow cytometry in the patients chosen for sequencing. The sample was sorted CD4+, CD8+, or CD8+CD57+ T cells (not recorded which) from PBMCs. The receptors shown here come from a human donor with aplastic anemia.

For this clonotype: A read error is likely, as this CDR3 ends without the conserved phenylalanine or tryptophan. Because the CDR3's place on the DNA is in doubt, the DNA is left out and the CDR3 is given as listed by TCRdb. CDR3 sequence reads: CASGYDLTGNNEACS. The rearrangement joins TRBV2 to TRBJ1-1; the table's TRBD1 call for D was not verified on the DNA. The germline V gene has CDR1 SNHLY and CDR2 FYNNEI. A total of 15 residues make up the CDR3, ends included.

To note about this clonotype: As the CDR3 is not closed by the conserved phenylalanine or tryptophan, this likely results from a read error. The DNA is left out, because the CDR3 cannot be placed on it with certainty; the CDR3 is given as TCRdb lists it. The V and J genes are TRBV9 and TRBJ2-3; the table's D call, TRBD1, was not checked against the DNA. The CDR3 length equals 13 residues, ends included. The V gene's germline CDR1 is SGDLS and CDR2 YYNGEE. CDR3: CASGAPGHNTGEL.

The chain employs TRBV25-1 and TRBJ1-1; D call uncertain. The germline CDR1 and CDR2 sequences are MGHDK and SYGVNS. V gave up 1 base and J gave up 4 bases, with 13 bases separating them. The CDR3 is 15 residues long. The CDR3 nucleotides are TGTGCCAGCAGTGAATGGGTGGGAGGTGGCACTGAAGCTTTCTTT. Translated, it gives CASSEWVGGGTEAFF. The variable domain in full, with the rest retrieved from reference TRBV25-1 and TRBJ1-1, is EADIYQTPRYLVIGTGKKITLECSQTMGHDKMYWYQQDPGMELHLIHYSYGVNSTEKGDLSSESTVSRIRTEHFPLTLESARPSHTSQYLCASSEWVGGGTEAFFGQGTRLTVV.

A remark on this clonotype: The conserved final phenylalanine or tryptophan is absent from the CDR3, which likely points to a read error. The rearrangement joins TRBV2 to TRBJ1-6, with a tentative D call TRBD1 (6 bases). CDR1 SNHLY and CDR2 FYNNEI come from the germline V gene. Trimming stripped 3 bases from V and 14 bases from J, with 20 bases between. CDR3 length: 15 amino acids. The CDR3 loop reads CASSDGGGHEQSLHS. The CDR3 DNA reads as TGTGCCAGCAGTGATGGGGGGGGACATGAGCAGTCCCTCCACTCA.

The V gene is TRBV7-9, the J gene TRBJ1-1; 7 bases map to TRBD1. The CDR3 has 15 amino acids. CDR1 SEHNR and CDR2 FQNEAQ come from the germline V gene (reference sequence). Trimming removed 5 bases from V and 12 bases from J; junction bases left unmatched: 18. The CDR3 reads CASSGGGRQGGNTFF. The CDR3 nucleotides read TGTGCCAGCAGCGGGGGGGGCCGACAGGGAGGAAACACTTTCTTT.

On this clonotype: The limits of the CDR3 on the DNA are not certain, so only TCRdb's listed CDR3 is given. This sequence joins TRBV9 and TRBJ1-1; TRBD1, the table's D call, was not compared with the DNA. Germline-derived CDR1 and CDR2 are SGDLS and YYNGEE. The CDR3 numbers 15 amino acids, ends counted. This CDR3 reads CASGGDGTIQYFGFF.

The chain uses TRBV20-1 and TRBJ2-7; D gene uncertain. Germline CDR1 DFQATT, CDR2 SNEGSKA (reference sequence). V lost 2 bases and J 1 base, leaving 6 bases between the germline ends. The CDR3 length is 12 residues. The CDR3 DNA reads TGCAGTGCTAGATCCGCGTCCTACGAGCAGTACTTC. Amino acids: CSARSASYEQYF.